This paragraph covers one T cell receptor (beta chain) sequence. This entry comes from a study of T cell clones after liver transplantation. Study information: TCRbeta sequencing after a pre-transplant mixed lymphocyte reaction identified graft-donor-reactive clones, later tracked in post-transplant blood.

The germline V gene has CDR1 ENHRY and CDR2 SYGVKD. V shed 6 bases, J shed 2 bases, and the junction held 11 bases outside the gene matches. The CDR3 spans 17 residues. Only in-frame clones appear in the TCRdb table, and some are missing; sequencing was by immunoSEQ multiplex PCR. The data hold 40,000 to 65,000 clones, with about 81% observed a single time. Sequencing was performed on CD4+ T cells from blood, taken before liver transplant. The sequence was obtained from a human donor who received a liver transplant. The chain links TRBV10-3 to TRBJ1-2; TRBD1 matches 11 bases. DNA for the CDR3: TGTGCCATCAGCCGGACAGGGGGCGAAAGTGGGAACTATGGCTACACCTTC. It translates to CAISRTGGESGNYGYTF.